The rows below give T cell receptor beta chains drawn from one sample of a study of graft-versus-host responses after intestinal transplantation. Their recognized antigens are unknown. Only in-frame clones appear in the TCRdb table, and some are missing; sequencing was by immunoSEQ multiplex PCR. The table has about 97,000 clones, 91% seen once. The sample here was unstimulated CD4+ T cells sorted from spleen or lymph node cells, taken before transplant. These receptors originate from a human donor who was the organ donor for an intestinal transplant. Each CDR3 is given without its conserved first and last residue. Clone size is not always given. Where it is, it says once, few, many or a class for expanded clones.

AISEPGDSGELF	TRBV10-3	TRBJ2-2	NA
ASSQGSGGRDTQY	TRBV4-1	TRBJ2-3	NA
ASSISGVRNTIY	TRBV19	TRBJ1-3	few
ASSLAGVGPDEQY	TRBV7-2	NA	NA
ASSGDTLRSSPLH	TRBV6-1	TRBJ1-6	NA
ASSLAGPGELF	TRBV5-4	TRBJ2-2	NA
ASSPGGGYT	TRBV19	TRBJ1-2	NA
ASGLAGGDTQY	TRBV7-3	TRBJ2-3	NA
ASCGGDGVSYEQY	TRBV10-2	TRBJ2-7	few
ASSTGGVIKEQY	TRBV5-4	TRBJ2-5	NA
ASSPFTGTGIGYEQF	TRBV4-2	TRBJ2-1	NA
ASSLKGLAGGRTDTQY	TRBV7-2	TRBJ2-3	once
ASSANLGATQY	TRBV11-2	TRBJ2-3	NA
ASSSRYTGELF	TRBV27	TRBJ2-2	NA
ASSSGTSGGYTDTQY	TRBV7-3	TRBJ2-3	NA
ASSLVGQGYSPLH	TRBV11-2	TRBJ1-6	NA
ASSQQTSGDLSLKTQY	TRBV4-3	TRBJ2-5	NA
AWNLQGFSYEQY	TRBV30	TRBJ2-7	NA
ASSPGQGKNSPLH	TRBV19	TRBJ1-6	NA
ASSGPGGPNEQY	TRBV5-1	TRBJ2-7	once
ASSISDTNSPLH	TRBV7-7	TRBJ1-6	NA
ASSGWTGWYGYT	TRBV9	TRBJ1-2	NA
ASSLWTGGPLYGYT	TRBV7-2	TRBJ1-2	NA
ASSQDRGSPLH	TRBV4-1	TRBJ1-6	NA
AISEGQLPGGAETQY	TRBV10-3	TRBJ2-5	NA
ASSYSRMSPLH	TRBV6-5	TRBJ1-6	NA
ASSPDRGAGTDTQY	TRBV28	TRBJ2-3	NA
ASSLAQGVGPSSYNSPLH	TRBV7-8	TRBJ1-6	NA
ASTHGDRQGNNQPQH	TRBV2	TRBJ1-5	NA
SVVIGGMWNTEAF	TRBV29-1	TRBJ1-1	NA
ASRGSPGNTIY	TRBV19	TRBJ1-3	few
AISESSGVEGYNEQF	TRBV10-3	TRBJ2-1	NA
ASSPRPGTGADTQY	TRBV4-1	TRBJ2-3	NA
ASHSNRRNTEAF	TRBV6-1	TRBJ1-1	NA
ASSPGLDRETQY	TRBV5-4	TRBJ2-5	once
ASSLAGVGYT	TRBV28	TRBJ1-2	once
ASISTPISRAF	TRBV19	TRBJ1-1	NA
ASSRDTNYGYT	TRBV4-2	TRBJ1-2	NA
ASSQVTDRVGGYT	TRBV4-2	TRBJ1-2	once
ASSQLSGGSTDTQY	TRBV18	TRBJ2-3	NA
AWSVLTGNTIY	TRBV30	TRBJ1-3	NA
ASSAFRGAKNIQY	TRBV5-5	TRBJ2-4	NA
ASTTDYLYNEQF	TRBV9	TRBJ2-1	NA
ASRNPGQGVVNGYT	TRBV19	TRBJ1-2	NA
ASSIKGALNTGELF	TRBV19	TRBJ2-2	NA
ASSPRHLPNTEAF	TRBV5-1	TRBJ1-1	NA
ASSSQVSNQPQH	TRBV19	TRBJ1-5	NA
ASSLGGGKETQY	TRBV5-4	TRBJ2-5	once
ASSPRQILNSGANVLT	TRBV7-3	TRBJ2-6	NA
ASSGTGGATKNIQY	TRBV9	TRBJ2-4	NA